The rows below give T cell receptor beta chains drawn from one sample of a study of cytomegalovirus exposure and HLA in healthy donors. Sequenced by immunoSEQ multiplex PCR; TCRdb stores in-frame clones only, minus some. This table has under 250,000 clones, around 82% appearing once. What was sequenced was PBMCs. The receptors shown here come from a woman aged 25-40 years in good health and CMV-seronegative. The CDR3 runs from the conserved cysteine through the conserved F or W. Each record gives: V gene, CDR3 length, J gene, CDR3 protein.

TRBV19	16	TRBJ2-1	CASSKLGTGVYNEQFF
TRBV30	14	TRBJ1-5	CAWSVHRSNQPQHF
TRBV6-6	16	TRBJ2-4	CASPRTRGEAKNIQYF
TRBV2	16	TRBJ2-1	CASSLDSSGGGNEQFF
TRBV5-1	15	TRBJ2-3	CASSFGGQIGDTQYF
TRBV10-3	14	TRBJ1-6	CAINTGQNNSPLHF
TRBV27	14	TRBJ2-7	CASSRLAAVREQYF
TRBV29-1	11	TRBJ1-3	CSVGGGNTIYF
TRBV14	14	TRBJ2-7	CASSQAERAYEQYF
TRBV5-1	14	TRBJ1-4	CASGVGQGKEKLFF
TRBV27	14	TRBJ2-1	CASSSSGRRSEQFF
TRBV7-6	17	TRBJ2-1	CASSSPTGTGGYNEQFF
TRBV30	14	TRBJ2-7	CAWSVLAGSYEQYF
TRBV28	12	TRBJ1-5	CASSGLNQPQHF
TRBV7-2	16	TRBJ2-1	CASSFFFQGTYNEQFF
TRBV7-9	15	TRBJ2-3	CASSLTPSSRDTQYF
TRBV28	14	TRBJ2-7	CASTQFREVYEQYF
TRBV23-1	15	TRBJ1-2	CAGSQLDRTNYGYTF
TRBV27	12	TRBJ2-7	CASSLWGDEQYF
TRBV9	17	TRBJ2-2	CASSGTSGREGTGELFF
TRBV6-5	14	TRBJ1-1	CASSPGVLNTEAFF
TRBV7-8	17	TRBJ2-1	CASTRSGSGGAYNEQFF
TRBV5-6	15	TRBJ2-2	CASSFGQGLVGELFF
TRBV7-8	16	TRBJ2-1	CASSLGHSGAHNEQFF
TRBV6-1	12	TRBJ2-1	CGSGRTYNEQFF
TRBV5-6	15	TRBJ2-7	CASSLRDRHSYEQYF
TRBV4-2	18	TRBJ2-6	CASSQDSLAGAGANVLTF
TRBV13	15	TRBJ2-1	CASSFPTSGITEQFF
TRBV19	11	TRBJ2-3	CASRSGIGEYF
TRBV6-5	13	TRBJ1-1	CASSSISRQEAFF
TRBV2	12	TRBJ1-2	CASTRGLVGYTF
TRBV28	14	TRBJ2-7	CASTSIQGGYEQYF
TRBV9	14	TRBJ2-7	CASSPRGNSYEQYF
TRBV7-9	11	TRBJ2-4	CASSSGNIQYF
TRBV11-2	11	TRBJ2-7	CASSFQYEQYF
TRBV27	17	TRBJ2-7	CASRTTPHPGHPYEQYF
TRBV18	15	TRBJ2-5	CASSPLRAAGETQYF
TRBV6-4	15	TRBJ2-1	CASSRGSGAYNEQFF
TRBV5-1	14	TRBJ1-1	CASSGRTGNTEAFF
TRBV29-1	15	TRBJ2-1	CSVPLGAAVFNEQFF
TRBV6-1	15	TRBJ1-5	CASHSWTGLYQPQHF
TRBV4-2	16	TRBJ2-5	CASSPAPLAGQETQYF
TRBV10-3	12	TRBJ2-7	CAISVNTYEQYF
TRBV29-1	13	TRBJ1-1	CSAGGGQNTEAFF
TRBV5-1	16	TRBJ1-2	CASSLAVERASYGYTF
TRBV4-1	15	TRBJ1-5	CASSQARTGSQPQHF
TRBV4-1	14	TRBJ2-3	CASSQDRPPDTQYF
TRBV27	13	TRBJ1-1	CASSSSRLAEAFF
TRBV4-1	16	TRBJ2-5	CASSPGGIQGARVQYF
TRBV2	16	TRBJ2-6	CASSEGWAPGANVLPF
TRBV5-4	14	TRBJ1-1	CASSLAGQNTEAFF
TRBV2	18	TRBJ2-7	CASSEALPHRDYSYEQYF
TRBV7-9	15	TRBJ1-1	CASSSYRGARTEAFF
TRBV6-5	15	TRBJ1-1	CASSYSPGLQAEAFF
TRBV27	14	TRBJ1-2	CASSLTGTNYGYTF